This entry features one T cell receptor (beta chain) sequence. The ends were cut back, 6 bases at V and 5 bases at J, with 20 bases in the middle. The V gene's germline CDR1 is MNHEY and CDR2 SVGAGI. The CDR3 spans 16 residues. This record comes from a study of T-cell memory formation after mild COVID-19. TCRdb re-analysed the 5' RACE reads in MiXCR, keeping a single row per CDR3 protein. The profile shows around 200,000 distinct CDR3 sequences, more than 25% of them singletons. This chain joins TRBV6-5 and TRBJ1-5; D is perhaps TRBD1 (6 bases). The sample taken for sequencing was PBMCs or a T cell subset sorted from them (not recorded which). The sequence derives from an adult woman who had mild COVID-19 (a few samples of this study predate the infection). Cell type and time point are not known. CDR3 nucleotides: TGTGCCAGCAGACCCCTATCCAGGGGCGCGGATCAGCCCCAGCATTTT. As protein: CASRPLSRGADQPQHF.